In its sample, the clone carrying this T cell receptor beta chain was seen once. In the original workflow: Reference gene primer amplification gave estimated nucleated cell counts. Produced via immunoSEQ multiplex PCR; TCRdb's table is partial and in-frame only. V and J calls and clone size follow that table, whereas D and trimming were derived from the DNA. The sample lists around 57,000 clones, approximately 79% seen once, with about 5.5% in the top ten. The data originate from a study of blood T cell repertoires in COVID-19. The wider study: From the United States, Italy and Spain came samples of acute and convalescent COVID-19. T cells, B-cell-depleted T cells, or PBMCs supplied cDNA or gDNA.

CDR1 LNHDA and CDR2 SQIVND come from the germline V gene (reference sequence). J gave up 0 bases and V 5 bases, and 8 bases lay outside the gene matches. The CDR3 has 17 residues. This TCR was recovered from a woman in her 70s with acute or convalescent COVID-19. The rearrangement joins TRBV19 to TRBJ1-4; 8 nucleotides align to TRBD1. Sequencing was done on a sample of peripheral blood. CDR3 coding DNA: TGTGCCAGTAGTTCTCGGACAGGGCTCTCAACTAATGAAAAACTGTTTTTT. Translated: CASSSRTGLSTNEKLFF. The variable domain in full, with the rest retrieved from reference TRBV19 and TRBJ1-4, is DGGITQSPKYLFRKEGQNVTLSCEQNLNHDAMYWYRQDPGQGLRLIYYSQIVNDFQKGDIAEGYSVSREKKESFPLTVTSAQKNPTAFYLCASSSRTGLSTNEKLFFGSGTQLSVL.